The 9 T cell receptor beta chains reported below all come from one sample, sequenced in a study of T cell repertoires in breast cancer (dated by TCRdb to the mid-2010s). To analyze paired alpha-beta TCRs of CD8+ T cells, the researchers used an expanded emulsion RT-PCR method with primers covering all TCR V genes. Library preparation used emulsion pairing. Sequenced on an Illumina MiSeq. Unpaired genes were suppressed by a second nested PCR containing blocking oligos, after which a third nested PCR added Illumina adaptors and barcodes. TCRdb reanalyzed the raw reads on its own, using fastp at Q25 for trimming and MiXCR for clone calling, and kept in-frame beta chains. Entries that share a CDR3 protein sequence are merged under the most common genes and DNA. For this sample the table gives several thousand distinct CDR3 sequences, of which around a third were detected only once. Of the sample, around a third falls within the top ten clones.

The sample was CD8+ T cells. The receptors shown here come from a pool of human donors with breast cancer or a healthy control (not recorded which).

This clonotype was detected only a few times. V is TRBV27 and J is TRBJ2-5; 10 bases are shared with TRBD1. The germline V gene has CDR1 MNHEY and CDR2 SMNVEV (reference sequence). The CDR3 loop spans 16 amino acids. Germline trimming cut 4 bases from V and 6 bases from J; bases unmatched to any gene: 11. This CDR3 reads CASSSVLTGGRKTQYF. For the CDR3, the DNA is TGTGCCAGCAGTTCAGTTCTGACAGGGGGCAGGAAGACCCAGTACTTC.

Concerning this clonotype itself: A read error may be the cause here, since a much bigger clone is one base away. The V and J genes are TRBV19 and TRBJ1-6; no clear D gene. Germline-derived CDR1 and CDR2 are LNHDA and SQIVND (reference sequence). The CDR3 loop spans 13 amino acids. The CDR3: CASSLKEDSPPHF. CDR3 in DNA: TGTGCCAGTAGCTTAAAGGAGGATTCACCCCCCCACTTT.

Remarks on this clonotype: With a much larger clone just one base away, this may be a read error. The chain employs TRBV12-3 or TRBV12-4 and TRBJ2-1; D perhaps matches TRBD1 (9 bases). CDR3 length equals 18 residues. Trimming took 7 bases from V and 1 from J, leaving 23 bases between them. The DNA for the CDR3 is TGTGCCAGCAAGTCGGGACAGGGAAGCGGGAGTTCCTACAATGAGCAGTTCTTC. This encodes CASKSGQGSGSSYNEQFF.

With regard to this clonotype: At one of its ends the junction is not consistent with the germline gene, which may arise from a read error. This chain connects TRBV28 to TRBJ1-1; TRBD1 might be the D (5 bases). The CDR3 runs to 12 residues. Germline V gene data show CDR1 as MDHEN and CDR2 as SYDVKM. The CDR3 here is CASGLGDQEAFF. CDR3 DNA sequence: TGCGCCAGCGGTTTAGGGGACCAAGAAGCTTTCTTT.

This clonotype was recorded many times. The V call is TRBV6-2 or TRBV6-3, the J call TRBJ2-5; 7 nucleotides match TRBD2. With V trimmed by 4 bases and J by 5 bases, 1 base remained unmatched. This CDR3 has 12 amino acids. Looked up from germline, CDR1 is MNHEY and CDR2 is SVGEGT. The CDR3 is CASSWTSETQYF. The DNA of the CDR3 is TGTGCCAGCAGTTGGACTAGTGAGACCCAGTACTTC.

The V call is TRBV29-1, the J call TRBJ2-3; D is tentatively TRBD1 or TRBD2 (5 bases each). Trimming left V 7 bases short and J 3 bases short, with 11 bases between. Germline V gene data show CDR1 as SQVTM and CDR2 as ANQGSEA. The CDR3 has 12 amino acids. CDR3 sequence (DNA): TGCAGCGCGAGGGGACGGACAGATACGCAGTATTTT. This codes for CSARGRTDTQYF.

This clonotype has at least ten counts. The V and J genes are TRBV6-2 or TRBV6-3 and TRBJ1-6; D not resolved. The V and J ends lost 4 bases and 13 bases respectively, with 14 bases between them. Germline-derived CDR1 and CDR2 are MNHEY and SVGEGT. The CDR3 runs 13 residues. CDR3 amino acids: CASSSSNDRPLHF. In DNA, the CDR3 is TGTGCCAGCAGTTCCTCGAACGATCGGCCCCTCCACTTT.

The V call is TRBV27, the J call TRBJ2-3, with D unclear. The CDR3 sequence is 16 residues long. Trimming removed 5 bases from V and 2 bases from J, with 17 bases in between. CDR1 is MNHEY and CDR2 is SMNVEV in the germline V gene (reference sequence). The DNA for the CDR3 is TGTGCCAGCAGTCTCTATTCCGGGTCTTTCACAGATACGCAGTATTTT. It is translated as CASSLYSGSFTDTQYF.

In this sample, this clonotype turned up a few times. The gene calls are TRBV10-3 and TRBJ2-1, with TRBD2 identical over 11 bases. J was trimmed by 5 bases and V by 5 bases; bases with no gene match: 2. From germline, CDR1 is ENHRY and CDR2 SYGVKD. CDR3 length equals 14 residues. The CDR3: CAISFSGRDNEQFF. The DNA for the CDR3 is TGTGCCATCAGTTTTAGCGGGAGGGACAATGAGCAGTTCTTC.